The next 13 T cell receptor beta chains were all read from a single sample in a study of Graves' ophthalmopathy and Graves' hyperthyroidism. The sequenced template was RNA, covering the TCR beta CDR3 region. Following a first-round RT-PCR that used HTBI primers, a second-round multiplex PCR was carried out. TCRdb reanalysed the multiplex PCR reads using MiXCR and keeps one entry per CDR3 protein. This sample has around 1.1 million distinct CDR3 sequences, with 35% to 45% found just once. What was sequenced was peripheral blood or thyroid tissue (not recorded which). The receptor set was obtained from an adult man with Graves' hyperthyroidism.

This rearrangement joins TRBV29-1 to TRBJ2-3; possibly TRBD2 for D (5 bases). V lost 4 bases and J 2 bases, leaving 10 bases between the germline ends. The CDR3 extends over 13 amino acids. CDR1 is SQVTM, CDR2 ANQGSEA, per germline. As DNA, the CDR3 is TGCAGCGTTGGTAGCGCCTACACAGATACGCAGTATTTT. Translated: CSVGSAYTDTQYF.

The chain combines TRBV7-9 with TRBJ1-2, with D perhaps TRBD1 (6 bases). Looked up from germline, CDR1 is SEHNR and CDR2 is FQNEAQ (reference sequence). The V gene lost 1 base and the J gene lost 6 bases, with 12 bases spanning the gap. The CDR3 runs 14 residues. CDR3 loop: CASSLGGGSHGYTF. The CDR3 coding sequence is TGTGCCAGCAGCTTAGGAGGGGGATCTCATGGCTACACCTTC.

The count of this clonotype is one. The genes are TRBV5-6 and TRBJ1-1; TRBD1 might be the D (5 bases). V was pared by 4 bases and J by 11 bases, with 15 bases between. From germline, CDR1 is SGHDT and CDR2 YYEEEE. CDR3 length: 12 residues. CDR3 DNA: TGTGCCAGCAGCGTTTCCGGGACTGGGGCTTTCTTT. Translated: CASSVSGTGAFF.

This clonotype was observed many times. The chain combines TRBV29-1 with TRBJ2-7, with 11 bases that match TRBD1. Losses at the gene ends were 3 bases for V and 3 bases for J; bases not matched to a gene: 7. The CDR3 is 15 amino acids. Per germline, CDR1 SQVTM and CDR2 ANQGSEA. The CDR3 sequence: CSVDNGQGASYEQYF. The CDR3 DNA reads as TGCAGCGTTGATAACGGACAGGGGGCAAGCTACGAGCAGTACTTC.

The chain recombines TRBV12-3 or TRBV12-4 with TRBJ2-5; a weak D match, TRBD2 (5 bases). CDR3 length: 14 residues. Trimming took off 4 bases at V and 3 bases at J, with 12 bases between the two ends. The CDR3 region has the DNA TGTGCCAGCAGTTCAGCGGAAACGGAAGAGACCCAGTACTTC. As protein: CASSSAETEETQYF.

In its sample, this clonotype was seen many times. V usage is TRBV11-2 and J usage is TRBJ2-5; D is ambiguous. CDR1 is SGHAT and CDR2 is FQNNGV in the germline V gene. The V and J ends lost 1 base and 5 bases respectively, with 14 bases between them. CDR3 length: 15 amino acids. The DNA for the CDR3 is TGTGCCAGCAGCTTAGTGCGCCGTGGAGAGGAGACCCAGTACTTC. Translated: CASSLVRRGEETQYF.

The chain combines TRBV14 with TRBJ2-7; no clear D. The ends were cut back, 5 bases at V and 4 bases at J, with 18 bases in the middle. Germline CDR1 is SGHDN and CDR2 is FVKESK. CDR3 length: 15 amino acids. CDR3 nucleotide sequence: TGTGCCAGCAGCGTTGAAGATCTCCTCAGTTACGAGCAGTACTTC. Its protein product is CASSVEDLLSYEQYF.

The chain carries TRBV6-1 and TRBJ1-1; 8 positions agree with TRBD1. V lost 3 bases to trimming and J lost 10 bases; unmatched junction nucleotides: 10. This CDR3 is 14 amino acids long. Germline V gene sequence: CDR1 MNHNS, CDR2 SASEGT. The CDR3 nucleotides are TGTGCCAGCAGTGAGCACATACAGGGGGTAGGAGCTTTCTTT. It translates to CASSEHIQGVGAFF.

Concerning this clonotype itself: One end of the junction varies from germline; a read error may be responsible. This chain links TRBV10-2 with TRBJ1-6; 7 bases line up with TRBD1. The CDR3 spans 15 residues. Germline loops: CDR1 WSHSY, CDR2 SAAADI. The CDR3 sequence: CASSNRDSRHSPLHF. The DNA for the CDR3 is TGTGCCAGCAGTAACCGGGACAGTCGCCATTCACCCCTCCACTTT.

This clonotype was observed at least ten times. The rearrangement links TRBV10-3 to TRBJ1-1; a possible D gene is TRBD1 (5 bases). This CDR3 has 12 residues. V was trimmed by 3 bases and J by 7 bases, leaving 9 bases between them. CDR1 is ENHRY and CDR2 is SYGVKD in the germline V gene. DNA for the CDR3: TGTGCCATCAGTGATAATCAGGGTGAAGCTTTCTTT. It encodes CAISDNQGEAFF.

This chain links TRBV25-1 with TRBJ2-5; TRBD2 matches at 11 bases. Germline lookup yields CDR1 MGHDK and CDR2 SYGVNS. The ends lost 8 bases at V and 5 bases at J; junction bases unmatched: 16. The CDR3 is 17 residues long. The CDR3 DNA reads TGTGCCAGCGGATTCTCTCCCTGGACTAGCGGGCGTGAGACCCAGTACTTC. This sequence encodes CASGFSPWTSGRETQYF.

Ten or more counts support this clonotype. CDR3 sequence: CASSLADRQAVFF. DNA of the CDR3: TGTGCCAGCAGCTTAGCGGACAGACAGGCGGTGTTTTTT. The chain links TRBV7-9 to TRBJ1-4; TRBD1 might be the D (6 bases). Per the germline V gene, CDR1 is SEHNR and CDR2 is FQNEAQ (reference sequence). The CDR3 extends over 13 amino acids. Trimming removed 0 bases at V and 15 bases at J, with 14 bases between.

This clonotype was seen a single time. CDR3 sequence: CSARGPGSAEQYF. The CDR3 region has the DNA TGCAGTGCTAGAGGACCGGGGTCGGCCGAGCAGTACTTC. V is TRBV20-1 and J is TRBJ2-7, with D maybe TRBD2 (5 bases). Germline-derived CDR1 and CDR2 are DFQATT and SNEGSKA (reference sequence). The CDR3 sequence is 13 residues long. V lost 1 base to trimming and J lost 6 bases, with 13 bases between them.